One and the same sample provided the 23 T cell receptor beta chains below, sequenced in a study of multiple sclerosis patients with progressive multifocal leukoencephalopathy. Time point noted: before natalizumab initiation. This table comes from immunoSEQ multiplex PCR, and its TCRdb copy is limited to in-frame clones, with some not included. The sample carries roughly 31,000 clones, around 89% recorded once. The sample was PBMCs. Every receptor here comes from a human donor with multiple sclerosis.

This chain connects TRBV5-6 to TRBJ2-1; unclear D gene. Looked up from germline, CDR1 is SGHDT and CDR2 is YYEEEE. V gave up 9 bases and J gave up 6 bases, with 10 bases separating them. This CDR3 has 11 residues. The CDR3 coding sequence is TGTGCCACCAAGTGGGGCAATGAGCAGTTCTTC. Its translation is CATKWGNEQFF. The full variable domain, its missing parts supplied by reference TRBV5-6 and TRBJ2-1, is DAGVTQSPTHLIKTRGQQVTLRCSPKSGHDTVSWYQQALGQGPQFIFQYYEEEERQRGNFPDRFSGHQFPNYSSELNVNALLLGDSALYLCATKWGNEQFFGPGTRLTVL.

The chain is built from TRBV4-1 and TRBJ1-1; D unclear. Germline V CDR1 and CDR2: MGHRA, YSYEKL. The CDR3 runs to 16 residues. Trimming cost V 0 bases and J 2 bases, with 13 bases left between them. Here the CDR3 reads CASSQDKEGLNTEAFF. For the CDR3, the DNA is TGCGCCAGCAGCCAAGATAAGGAGGGCTTAAACACTGAAGCTTTCTTT.

V is TRBV29-1 and J is TRBJ1-1; perhaps TRBD1 as D (6 bases). This CDR3 has 13 residues. Germline CDR1 reads SQVTM; CDR2 reads ANQGSEA. V was clipped by 3 bases and J by 4 bases, with 12 bases between them. The DNA for the CDR3 is TGCAGCGTTGAGTGGGGGCGCGCCACTGAAGCTTTCTTT. It translates to CSVEWGRATEAFF.

V usage is TRBV7-9 and J usage is TRBJ1-2; D is undetermined. V was trimmed by 3 bases and J by 0 bases, leaving 5 bases between them. The CDR3 sequence is 13 residues long. Germline V gene lookup returns CDR1 SEHNR and CDR2 FQNEAQ (reference sequence). The CDR3 coding sequence is TGTGCCAGCAGCTTCGGGCCTAACTATGGCTACACCTTC. As protein: CASSFGPNYGYTF.

The genes are TRBV7-2 and TRBJ1-2, with a tentative D call TRBD1 (5 bases). Trimming pared 7 bases from V and 1 base from J, leaving 13 bases between. Germline CDR1 and CDR2: SGHTA and FQGNSA. This CDR3 region has 14 residues. The CDR3: CASTPEGLNYGYTF. As DNA, the CDR3 is TGTGCCAGCACACCCGAGGGACTTAACTATGGCTACACCTTC.

In nucleotides, the CDR3 is TGTGCCAGCAGTTTATACGGCAGGGGGGACTACGAGCAGTACTTC. Its protein product is CASSLYGRGDYEQYF. V gene TRBV27 combines with J gene TRBJ2-7, with D possibly being TRBD1 (7 bases). This CDR3 region has 15 residues. With 1 base removed from V and 3 bases from J, the gap between germline ends came to 13 bases. Germline CDR1 reads MNHEY; CDR2 reads SMNVEV (reference sequence).

V gene TRBV19 combines with J gene TRBJ1-3; D is ambiguous. The V end was cut by 6 bases, the J end by 0 bases, with 6 bases between. Germline CDR1 is LNHDA and CDR2 is SQIVND (reference sequence). The CDR3 has 13 amino acids. The DNA of the CDR3 is TGTGCCAGTAGCTCCGACTCTGGAAACACCATATATTTT. It is translated as CASSSDSGNTIYF. Looking up the rest from reference TRBV19 and TRBJ1-3 gives the full variable domain: DGGITQSPKYLFRKEGQNVTLSCEQNLNHDAMYWYRQDPGQGLRLIYYSQIVNDFQKGDIAEGYSVSREKKESFPLTVTSAQKNPTAFYLCASSSDSGNTIYFGEGSWLTVV.

The chain has TRBV6-1 and TRBJ1-2; tentatively, D is TRBD1 (6 bases). The V end was cut by 7 bases, the J end by 0 bases, with 15 bases between. The CDR3 length is 15 residues. Looked up from germline, CDR1 is MNHNS and CDR2 is SASEGT. As DNA, the CDR3 is TGTGCCAGCACCCGGCGGACAGATACTAACTATGGCTACACCTTC. It is translated as CASTRRTDTNYGYTF.

The chain uses TRBV7-8 and TRBJ2-3; 11 nucleotides match TRBD2. Trimming removed 2 bases from V and 7 bases from J; junction bases left unmatched: 5. CDR1 SGHVS and CDR2 FQNEAQ come from the germline V gene. The CDR3 runs to 15 residues. The CDR3 is CASSLTSGRIHTQYF. CDR3 nucleotide sequence: TGTGCCAGCAGCTTAACTAGCGGGAGAATACATACGCAGTATTTT.

The rearrangement links TRBV12-5 to TRBJ2-2, with 10 bases fitting TRBD2. The junction had 13 bases not matched to a gene; V was cut back by 2 bases and J by 4 bases. The V gene's germline CDR1 is LGHNT and CDR2 FRNRAP. This CDR3 contains 19 residues. The CDR3 DNA is TGTGCTAGTGGTTTGATCAGGGATGGAACTAGCGGGACCACCGGGGAGCTGTTTTTT. It translates to CASGLIRDGTSGTTGELFF.

The V call is TRBV7-2, the J call TRBJ1-2; TRBD1 matches 7 bases. The CDR3 totals 15 residues. Trimming at V came to 5 bases and at J to 4 bases, leaving 10 bases not matched to a gene. CDR1 and CDR2 (germline): SGHTA, FQGNSA. The CDR3, as DNA: TGTGCCAGCAGCCGAAACAGGGGTTCTAGCTATGGCTACACCTTC. Translating gives CASSRNRGSSYGYTF.

The chain is built from TRBV5-1 and TRBJ2-2, with TRBD2 identical over 7 bases. Germline-derived CDR1 and CDR2 are SGHRS and YFSETQ. The CDR3 extends over 13 amino acids. V lost 7 bases, J lost 4 bases, and 4 bases stayed unmatched. The CDR3 protein is CASAGVITGELFF. The CDR3 coding sequence is TGCGCCAGCGCGGGGGTCATCACCGGGGAGCTGTTTTTT.

The chain joins TRBV5-4 to TRBJ1-5; no clear D. The CDR3 totals 16 residues. Germline V gene sequence: CDR1 SGHNT, CDR2 YYREEE (reference sequence). The ends were cut back, 5 bases at V and 0 bases at J, with 15 bases in the middle. The CDR3 sequence is CASSYPREYSNQPQHF. The CDR3 DNA sequence: TGTGCCAGCAGTTATCCCAGAGAGTATAGCAATCAGCCCCAGCATTTT.

The V and J genes are TRBV5-5 and TRBJ1-3, with 11 nucleotides matching TRBD1. The ends lost 4 bases at V and 7 bases at J; junction bases unmatched: 4. This CDR3 contains 14 residues. Germline V CDR1 and CDR2: SGHKS, YYEKEE (reference sequence). This CDR3 is CASSTGQGANTIYF. In nucleotides, the CDR3 is TGTGCCAGCAGCACCGGACAGGGGGCGAACACCATATATTTT. Complete variable domain (other parts from reference TRBV5-5 and TRBJ1-3): DAGVTQSPTHLIKTRGQQVTLRCSPISGHKSVSWYQQVLGQGPQFIFQYYEKEERGRGNFPDRFSARQFPNYSSELNVNALLLGDSALYLCASSTGQGANTIYFGEGSWLTVV.

The rearrangement uses TRBV25-1 and TRBJ1-1; D possibly corresponds to TRBD1 (5 bases). Germline values: CDR1 MGHDK, CDR2 SYGVNS. The length of the CDR3 is 15 residues. V was clipped by 4 bases and J by 11 bases, with 23 bases between them. Here the CDR3 DNA reads TGTGCCAGCAGTGGACCGGGACCCCTGGCGAGGGCGGCTTTCTTT. This sequence encodes CASSGPGPLARAAFF.

This clone was recorded a few times. The rearrangement joins TRBV5-1 to TRBJ2-7; 8 positions agree with TRBD1. V trimming: 3 bases; J trimming: 7 bases; junction bases outside the gene matches: 9. This CDR3 region has 14 residues. Germline V gene lookup returns CDR1 SGHRS and CDR2 YFSETQ. The CDR3 spells CASSSSGGAGEQYF. The CDR3 coding sequence is TGCGCCAGCAGCTCTTCAGGGGGCGCGGGGGAGCAGTACTTC.

This rearrangement joins TRBV4-3 to TRBJ2-1; 10 positions match TRBD1. The CDR3 consists of 15 residues. J lost 4 bases, V lost 2 bases, and 2 bases had no gene match. The germline V gene has CDR1 LGHNA and CDR2 YSLEER. CDR3 DNA sequence: TGCGCCAGCAGCCAACCGGGACAGGGGTACAATGAGCAGTTCTTC. Amino acids: CASSQPGQGYNEQFF.

The chain employs TRBV11-2 and TRBJ1-3; D is unresolved. V lost 1 base and J lost 5, with 9 bases in between. This CDR3 comprises 14 residues. From germline, CDR1 is SGHAT and CDR2 FQNNGV. The chain's CDR3 is CASSLVRHRNTIYF. CDR3 nucleotide sequence: TGTGCCAGCAGCTTAGTAAGACACCGAAACACCATATATTTT.

The gene calls are TRBV9 and TRBJ2-2; D gene uncertain. V gave up 0 bases and J gave up 1 base, with 4 bases separating them. CDR3 length: 14 amino acids. The germline V gene has CDR1 SGDLS and CDR2 YYNGEE. CDR3 loop: CASSVEQNTGELFF. The DNA for the CDR3 is TGTGCCAGCAGCGTAGAACAGAACACCGGGGAGCTGTTTTTT.

This clone was counted between two and nine times. The chain joins TRBV19 to TRBJ1-1; D call uncertain. The CDR3 covers 14 residues. Trimming took off 4 bases at V and 3 bases at J, with 12 bases between the two ends. The V gene's germline CDR1 is LNHDA and CDR2 SQIVND (reference sequence). CDR3 bases: TGTGCCAGTAGTAATGGACTTGTGTACACTGAAGCTTTCTTT. Protein product: CASSNGLVYTEAFF. Full variable domain (outside the CDR3, taken from reference TRBV19 and TRBJ1-1): DGGITQSPKYLFRKEGQNVTLSCEQNLNHDAMYWYRQDPGQGLRLIYYSQIVNDFQKGDIAEGYSVSREKKESFPLTVTSAQKNPTAFYLCASSNGLVYTEAFFGQGTRLTVV.

V usage is TRBV27 and J usage is TRBJ2-5; perhaps TRBD1 as D (5 bases). The J call may be faulty, since TRBJ2-7 better matches the DNA end. The germline V gene has CDR1 MNHEY and CDR2 SMNVEV (reference sequence). The CDR3 length is 12 residues. DNA of the CDR3: TGTGCCAGCAGTGACAGCTTCTACGAGCAGTACTTC. It yields the protein CASSDSFYEQYF.

The chain carries TRBV7-9 and TRBJ1-1; D may be TRBD1 (6 bases). The CDR3 runs to 14 residues. V gave up 5 bases and J gave up 1 base, with 11 bases separating them. CDR1 SEHNR and CDR2 FQNEAQ come from the germline V gene (reference sequence). For the CDR3, the DNA is TGTGCCAGCAGCCTCCTGGGGGCGAACACTGAAGCTTTCTTT. Its protein product is CASSLLGANTEAFF.

The table lists this clone with a few counts. The genes are TRBV27 and TRBJ2-1, with D perhaps being TRBD1 or TRBD2 (5 bases each). The CDR3 sequence is 15 residues long. From germline, CDR1 is MNHEY and CDR2 SMNVEV (reference sequence). V lost 10 bases and J 2 bases, leaving 18 bases between the germline ends. CDR3 amino acids: CATAQGGTPYNEQFF. The CDR3 coding sequence is TGTGCCACCGCCCAAGGTGGGACCCCCTACAATGAGCAGTTCTTC.